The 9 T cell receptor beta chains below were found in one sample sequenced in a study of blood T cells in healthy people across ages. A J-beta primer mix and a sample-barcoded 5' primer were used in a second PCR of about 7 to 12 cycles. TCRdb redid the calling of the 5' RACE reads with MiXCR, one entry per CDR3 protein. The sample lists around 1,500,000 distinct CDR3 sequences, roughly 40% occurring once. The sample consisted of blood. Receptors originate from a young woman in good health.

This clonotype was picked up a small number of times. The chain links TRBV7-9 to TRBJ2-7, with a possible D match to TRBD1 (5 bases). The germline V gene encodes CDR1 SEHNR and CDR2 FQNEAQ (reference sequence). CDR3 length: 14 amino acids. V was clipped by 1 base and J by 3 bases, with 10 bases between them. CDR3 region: CASSLGAGLYEQYF. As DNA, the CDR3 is TGTGCCAGCAGCTTAGGTGCAGGGCTCTACGAGCAGTACTTC.

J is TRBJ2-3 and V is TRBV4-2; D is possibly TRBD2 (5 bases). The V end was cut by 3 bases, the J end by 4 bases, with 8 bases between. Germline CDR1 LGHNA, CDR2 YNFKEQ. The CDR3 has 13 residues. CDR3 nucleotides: TGTGCCAGCAGCCAGGTTAGCGCAGATACGCAGTATTTT. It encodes CASSQVSADTQYF.

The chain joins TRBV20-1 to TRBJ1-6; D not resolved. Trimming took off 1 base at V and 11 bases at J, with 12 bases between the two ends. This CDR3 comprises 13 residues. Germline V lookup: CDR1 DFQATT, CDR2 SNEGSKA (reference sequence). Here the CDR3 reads CSARVEGETPLHF. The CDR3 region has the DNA TGCAGTGCTAGAGTCGAGGGTGAAACACCCCTCCACTTT.

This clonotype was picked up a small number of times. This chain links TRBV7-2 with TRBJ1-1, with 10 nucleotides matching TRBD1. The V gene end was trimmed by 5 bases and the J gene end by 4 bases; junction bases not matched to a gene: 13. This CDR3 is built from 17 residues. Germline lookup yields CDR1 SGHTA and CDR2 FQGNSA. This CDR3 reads CASSVDRGLMVGTEAFF. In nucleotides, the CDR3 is TGTGCCAGCAGCGTCGACAGGGGGCTTATGGTGGGCACTGAAGCTTTCTTT. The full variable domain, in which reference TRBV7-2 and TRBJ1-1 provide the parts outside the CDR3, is GAGVSQSPSNKVTEKGKDVELRCDPISGHTALYWYRQSLGQGLEFLIYFQGNSAPDKSGLPSDRFSAERTGGSVSTLTIQRTQQEDSAVYLCASSVDRGLMVGTEAFFGQGTRLTVV.

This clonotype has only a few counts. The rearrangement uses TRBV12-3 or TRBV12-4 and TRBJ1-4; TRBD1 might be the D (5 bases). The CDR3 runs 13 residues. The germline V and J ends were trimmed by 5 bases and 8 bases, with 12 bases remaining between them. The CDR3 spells CASSGGSGEKLFF. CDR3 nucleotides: TGTGCCAGCAGTGGGGGGTCTGGGGAAAAACTGTTTTTT.

CDR3 coding DNA: TGCAGTGCTAGAACCTCAGGGGGAGGCTACACCTTC. Translated: CSARTSGGGYTF. V usage is TRBV20-1 and J usage is TRBJ1-2; TRBD1 matches 7 bases. CDR3 length: 12 residues. V trimming: 2 bases; J trimming: 8 bases; junction bases outside the gene matches: 5. Germline assignment: CDR1 DFQATT and CDR2 SNEGSKA (reference sequence).

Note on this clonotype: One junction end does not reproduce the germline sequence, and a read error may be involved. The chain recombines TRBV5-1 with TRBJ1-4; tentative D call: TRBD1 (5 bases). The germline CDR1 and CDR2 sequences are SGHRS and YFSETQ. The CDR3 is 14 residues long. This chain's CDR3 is CASSPGGTSEKLFF. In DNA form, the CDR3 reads TGCGCCAGCAGCCCGGGGGGGACTAGTGAAAAACTGTTTTTT.

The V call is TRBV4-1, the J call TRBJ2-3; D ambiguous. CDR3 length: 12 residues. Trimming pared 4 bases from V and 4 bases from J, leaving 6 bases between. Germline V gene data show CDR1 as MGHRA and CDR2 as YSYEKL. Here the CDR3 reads CASSPQSDTQYF. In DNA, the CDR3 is TGCGCCAGCAGCCCCCAATCAGATACGCAGTATTTT.

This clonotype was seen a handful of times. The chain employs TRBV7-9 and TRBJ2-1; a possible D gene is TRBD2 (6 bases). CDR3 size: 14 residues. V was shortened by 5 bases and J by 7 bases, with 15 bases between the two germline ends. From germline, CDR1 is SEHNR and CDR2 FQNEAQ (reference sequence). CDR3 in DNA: TGTGCCAGCAGCGGGGCGGGAACGGGGAATGAGCAGTTCTTC. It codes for CASSGAGTGNEQFF.